This TCR beta chain is from a study of shared T cell receptors in the human thymus. The CDR3 extends over 16 amino acids. Germline V gene data show CDR1 as SGHTA and CDR2 as FQGNSA. Unmatched junction bases numbered 7, after V lost 5 bases and J lost 2 bases. Profiling relied on immunoSEQ multiplex PCR, and the TCRdb table lists in-frame clones only, not all of them. The table includes about 660,000 clones, more than 75% detected once. These records were also assigned to another study, of human thymus T cells. That work states: Thymus specimens were resections from corrective heart surgery.

The sequencing sample was made of thymocytes. The chain couples TRBV7-2 to TRBJ2-7, with 12 positions matching TRBD2. The clonotype originates from a boy under two years old with a congenital heart defect. CDR3 sequence reads: CASSIGLAGTPYEQYF. The CDR3 DNA reads as TGTGCCAGCAGCATCGGACTAGCGGGGACACCCTACGAGCAGTACTTC.